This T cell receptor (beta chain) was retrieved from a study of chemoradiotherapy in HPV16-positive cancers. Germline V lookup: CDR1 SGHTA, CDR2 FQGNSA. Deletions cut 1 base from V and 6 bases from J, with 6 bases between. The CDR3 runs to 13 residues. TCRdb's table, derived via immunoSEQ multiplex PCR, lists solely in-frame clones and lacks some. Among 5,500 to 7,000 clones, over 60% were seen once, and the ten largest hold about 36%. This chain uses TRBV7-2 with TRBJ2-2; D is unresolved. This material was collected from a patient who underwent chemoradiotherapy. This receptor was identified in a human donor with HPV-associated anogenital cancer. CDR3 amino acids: CASSLGLPGELFF. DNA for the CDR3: TGTGCCAGCAGCTTAGGACTGCCCGGGGAGCTGTTTTTT.